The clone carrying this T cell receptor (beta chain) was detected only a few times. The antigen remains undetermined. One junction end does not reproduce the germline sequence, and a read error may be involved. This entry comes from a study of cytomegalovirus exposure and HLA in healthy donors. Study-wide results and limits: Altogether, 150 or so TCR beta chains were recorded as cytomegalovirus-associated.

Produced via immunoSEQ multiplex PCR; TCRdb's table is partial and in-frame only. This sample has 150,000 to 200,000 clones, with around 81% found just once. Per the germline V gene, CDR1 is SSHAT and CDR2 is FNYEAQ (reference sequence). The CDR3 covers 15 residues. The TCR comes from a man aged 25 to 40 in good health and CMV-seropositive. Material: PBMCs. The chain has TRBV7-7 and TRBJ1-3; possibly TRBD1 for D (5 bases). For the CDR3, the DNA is TGTGCTAGCAGCTTAGGGGAGTCTCTTGGAAACACCATATATTTT. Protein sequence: CASSLGESLGNTIYF.